These 3 T cell receptor beta chains were sequenced from one sample in a study of early T cells in non-severe SARS-CoV-2 infection (dated by TCRdb to about 2021). The library relied on 5' RACE. Sequenced using a NextSeq 500. The public reads were quality trimmed at Q25 with fastp and then assembled into clones with MiXCR by TCRdb, keeping productive beta chains. One record per CDR3 amino acid sequence lists the most common genes and DNA. This sample holds roughly 26,000 distinct CDR3 sequences; roughly 4% were observed only once. Roughly 6% of the sample belongs to the ten largest clones. The sample comprised whole blood. These receptor sequences come from an adult who was a healthcare worker with PCR-confirmed SARS-CoV-2 infection or an uninfected control (not recorded which).

This clonotype has at least ten counts. The rearrangement uses TRBV7-8 and TRBJ2-3, with 7 bases fitting TRBD2. The germline CDR1 and CDR2 sequences are SGHVS and FQNEAQ. The CDR3 loop spans 15 amino acids. The V gene end was trimmed by 5 bases and the J gene end by 6 bases; junction bases not matched to a gene: 11. The CDR3 is CASSRAAWEGDTQYF. CDR3 nucleotide sequence: TGTGCCAGCAGCCGCGCCGCTTGGGAGGGCGATACGCAGTATTTT. Full variable domain (rest looked up from reference TRBV7-8 and TRBJ2-3): GAGVSQSPRYKVAKRGQDVALRCDPISGHVSLFWYQQALGQGPEFLTYFQNEAQLDKSGLPSDRFFAERPEGSVSTLKIQRTQQEDSAVYLCASSRAAWEGDTQYFGPGTRLTVL.

This clonotype was counted between two and nine times. The V call is TRBV29-1, the J call TRBJ2-2; TRBD1 is a possible D gene (5 bases). CDR1 SQVTM and CDR2 ANQGSEA come from the germline V gene. Trimming pared 2 bases from V and 7 bases from J, leaving 11 bases between. This CDR3 contains 13 residues. CDR3 in amino acids: CSVEKGRGGELFF. The CDR3 DNA follows: TGCAGCGTTGAAAAGGGGCGAGGCGGGGAGCTGTTTTTT.

The sample holds many counts of this clonotype. As DNA, the CDR3 is TGTGCCAGCAGGAGACTAGCGGGAGCGCTATATGAGCAGTTCTTC. Translating gives CASRRLAGALYEQFF. V usage is TRBV2 and J usage is TRBJ2-1; 12 nucleotides align to TRBD2. The junction had 8 bases not matched to a gene; V was cut back by 6 bases and J by 8 bases. From germline, CDR1 is SNHLY and CDR2 FYNNEI. The CDR3 is made up of 15 amino acids.